The text below deals with one TCR beta chain. Its target is unknown. Unmatched junction bases numbered 4, after V lost 1 base and J lost 6 bases. The CDR3 is 16 residues long. CDR1 and CDR2 from the germline V gene are SGHVS and FNYEAQ. Repertoires were generated with immunoSEQ multiplex PCR, while TCRdb's copy carries only in-frame clones and drops some. The sample shows some 60,000 clones, around 86% of them seen only once. These data come from a study of OX40 agonist ivuxolimab in advanced cancers. Looking at the study overall: The dose-escalation group included hepatocellular carcinoma, melanoma, renal cell carcinoma and head and neck cancer. Three patients showed partial responses: one hepatocellular carcinoma and two cutaneous melanoma cases.

Notes on the study in general: In a subset of nonresponders, normalized T-cell clonal expansion was also low.

This rearrangement joins TRBV7-6 to TRBJ2-5, with TRBD2 matching over 14 bases. The sample consisted of CD4+ or CD8+ T cells sorted from blood, taken in a trial of the OX40 agonist ivuxolimab. This clonotype was obtained from an adult with an advanced solid tumor such as melanoma, head and neck, liver or kidney cancer. In DNA form, the CDR3 reads TGTGCCAGCAGCTTAGGAGGACTAGCGGGGGGACAGACCCAGTACTTC. Its protein product is CASSLGGLAGGQTQYF.